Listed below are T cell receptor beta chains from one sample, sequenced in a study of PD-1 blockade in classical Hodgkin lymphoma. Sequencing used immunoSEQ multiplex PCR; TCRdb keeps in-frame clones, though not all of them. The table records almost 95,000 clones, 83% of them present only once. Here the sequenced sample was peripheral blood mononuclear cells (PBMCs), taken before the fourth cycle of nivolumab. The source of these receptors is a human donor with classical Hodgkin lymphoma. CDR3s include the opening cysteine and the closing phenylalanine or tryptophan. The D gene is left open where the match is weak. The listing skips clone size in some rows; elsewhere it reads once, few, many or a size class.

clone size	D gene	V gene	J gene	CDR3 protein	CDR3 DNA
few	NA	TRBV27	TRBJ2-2	CASQALLNTGELFF	TGTGCCAGCCAGGCCCTGCTGAACACCGGGGAGCTGTTTTTT
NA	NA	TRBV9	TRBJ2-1	CASSPRGGISEQFF	TGTGCCAGCAGCCCCCGGGGCGGGATAAGTGAGCAGTTCTTC
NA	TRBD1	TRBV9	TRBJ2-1	CASSRQGASNEQFF	TGTGCCAGCAGCCGACAGGGGGCGTCCAATGAGCAGTTCTTC
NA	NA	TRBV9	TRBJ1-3	CASSEAGHSGNTIYF	TGTGCCAGCAGCGAGGCAGGACACTCTGGAAACACCATATATTTT
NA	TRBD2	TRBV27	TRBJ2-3	CASRRPGLAEWDTQYF	TGTGCCAGCAGACGTCCGGGACTAGCGGAGTGGGATACGCAGTATTTT
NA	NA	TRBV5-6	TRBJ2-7	CASSRQGLVSYEQYF	TGTGCCAGCAGCCGGCAGGGACTCGTCTCCTACGAGCAGTACTTC
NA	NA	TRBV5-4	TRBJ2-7	CASSLSGTSYEQYF	TGTGCCAGCAGCTTGTCCGGGACATCCTACGAGCAGTACTTC
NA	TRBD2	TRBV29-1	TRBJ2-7	CSVGAGEDSEQYF	TGCAGCGTTGGGGCGGGAGAGGATAGCGAGCAGTACTTC
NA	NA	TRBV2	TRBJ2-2	CASSEDSNRASTGELFF	TGTGCCAGCAGTGAAGATTCTAACAGGGCGAGCACCGGGGAGCTGTTTTTT
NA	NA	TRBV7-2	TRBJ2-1	CASSLGLYNEQFF	TGTGCCAGCAGCCTGGGGCTGTACAATGAGCAGTTCTTC
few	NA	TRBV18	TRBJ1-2	CASSPGGAYGYTF	TGTGCCAGCTCACCAGGAGGGGCCTATGGCTACACCTTC
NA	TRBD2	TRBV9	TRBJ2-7	CASSVDSGGTYEQYF	TGTGCCAGCAGCGTGGATAGCGGGGGAACCTACGAGCAGTACTTC
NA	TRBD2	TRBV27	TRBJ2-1	CASRLLPGLAMGGEQFF	TGTGCCAGCAGACTACTTCCGGGACTAGCGATGGGCGGTGAGCAGTTCTTC
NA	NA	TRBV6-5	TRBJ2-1	CASSRPGDNEQFF	TGTGCCAGCAGCCGGCCGGGTGACAATGAGCAGTTCTTC
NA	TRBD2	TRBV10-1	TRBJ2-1	CASGETSGSNEQFF	TGCGCCAGCGGTGAGACTAGCGGGAGCAATGAGCAGTTCTTC
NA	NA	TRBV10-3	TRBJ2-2	CAIKETSNTGELFF	TGTGCCATCAAGGAGACGTCAAACACCGGGGAGCTGTTTTTT
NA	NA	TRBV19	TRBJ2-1	CASSFRGPYNEQFF	TGTGCCAGTAGTTTTCGCGGCCCCTACAATGAGCAGTTCTTC
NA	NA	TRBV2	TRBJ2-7	CASSEALGNLYEQYF	TGTGCCAGCAGTGAAGCCCTAGGAAACCTATACGAGCAGTACTTC
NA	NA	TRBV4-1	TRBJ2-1	CASSHPREEQFF	TGCGCCAGCAGCCACCCGAGGGAAGAGCAGTTCTTC
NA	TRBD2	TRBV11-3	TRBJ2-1	CASSRGTSGSAQQFF	TGTGCCAGCAGCCGAGGGACTAGCGGGAGTGCTCAGCAGTTCTTC
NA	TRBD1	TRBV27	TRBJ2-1	CASSRLNSDRGPDEQFF	TGTGCCAGCAGTCGCCTCAATTCGGACAGGGGGCCCGATGAGCAGTTCTTC
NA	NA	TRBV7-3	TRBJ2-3	CASSLGGFTDTQYF	TGTGCCAGCAGCTTAGGGGGTTTCACAGATACGCAGTATTTT
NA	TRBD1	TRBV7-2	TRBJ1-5	CASSLGGGQAYSNQPQHF	TGTGCCAGCAGCTTAGGAGGAGGACAGGCGTATAGCAATCAGCCCCAGCATTTT
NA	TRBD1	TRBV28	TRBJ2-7	CASSGQGAGSYEQYF	TGTGCCAGCAGTGGACAGGGGGCGGGCTCCTACGAGCAGTACTTC
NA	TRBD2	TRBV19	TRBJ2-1	CASSIIAGDAAEQFF	TGTGCCAGTAGTATTATAGCGGGAGACGCCGCTGAGCAGTTCTTC
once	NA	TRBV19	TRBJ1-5	CASSMGQLNQPQHF	TGTGCCAGTAGTATGGGGCAGCTCAATCAGCCCCAGCATTTT
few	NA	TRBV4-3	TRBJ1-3	CASSPNSGDGNTIYF	TGCGCCAGCAGCCCCAATTCCGGGGATGGAAACACCATATATTTT
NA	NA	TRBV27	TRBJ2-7	CASSLLGAGTWGAYEQYF	TGTGCCAGCAGTTTATTGGGCGCCGGGACCTGGGGCGCCTACGAGCAGTACTTC
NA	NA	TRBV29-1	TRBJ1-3	CSVVEGARGNTIYF	TGCAGCGTTGTGGAAGGGGCTCGAGGAAACACCATATATTTT
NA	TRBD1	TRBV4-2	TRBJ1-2	CASSSATGPYGYTF	TGTGCCAGCAGTTCAGCGACAGGGCCGTATGGCTACACCTTC
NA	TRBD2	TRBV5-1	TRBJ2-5	CASSFGEGGETQYF	TGCGCCAGCAGCTTCGGGGAGGGAGGGGAGACCCAGTACTTC
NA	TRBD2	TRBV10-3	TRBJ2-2	CAISAGLAGPTGELFF	TGTGCCATCAGTGCAGGACTAGCGGGACCGACCGGGGAGCTGTTTTTT
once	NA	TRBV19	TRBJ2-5	CASSIRAYQETQYF	TGTGCCAGTAGTATTAGGGCGTATCAAGAGACCCAGTACTTC
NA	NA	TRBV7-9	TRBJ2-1	CASSTDNNEQFF	TGTGCCAGCAGCACAGACAACAATGAGCAGTTCTTC
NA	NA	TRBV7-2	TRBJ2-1	CASSQERNEQFF	TGTGCCAGCAGTCAAGAGCGGAATGAGCAGTTCTTC
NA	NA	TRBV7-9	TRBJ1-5	CASSSSQGPNQPQHF	TGTGCCAGCAGCTCTTCGCAGGGGCCGAATCAGCCCCAGCATTTT
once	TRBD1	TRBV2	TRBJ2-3	CASRDRDPLTDTQYF	TGTGCCAGCAGGGACAGGGATCCCCTCACAGATACGCAGTATTTT
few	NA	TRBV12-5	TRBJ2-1	CASGLDRSGEQFF	TGTGCTAGTGGTTTGGACAGGAGTGGAGAGCAGTTCTTC
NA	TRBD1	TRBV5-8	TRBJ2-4	CASSLEGAAKNIQYF	TGTGCCAGCAGCTTGGAGGGGGCGGCCAAAAACATTCAGTACTTC
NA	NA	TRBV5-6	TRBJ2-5	CASRSGLRTQYF	TGTGCCAGCAGGTCCGGGCTAAGGACCCAGTACTTC
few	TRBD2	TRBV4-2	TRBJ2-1	CASSQGLTSALKNEQFF	TGTGCCAGCAGCCAAGGTCTGACTAGCGCCTTAAAAAATGAGCAGTTCTTC
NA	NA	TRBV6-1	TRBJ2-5	CASREGVGRRQTQYF	TGTGCCAGCAGAGAAGGGGTGGGCAGGCGTCAGACCCAGTACTTC